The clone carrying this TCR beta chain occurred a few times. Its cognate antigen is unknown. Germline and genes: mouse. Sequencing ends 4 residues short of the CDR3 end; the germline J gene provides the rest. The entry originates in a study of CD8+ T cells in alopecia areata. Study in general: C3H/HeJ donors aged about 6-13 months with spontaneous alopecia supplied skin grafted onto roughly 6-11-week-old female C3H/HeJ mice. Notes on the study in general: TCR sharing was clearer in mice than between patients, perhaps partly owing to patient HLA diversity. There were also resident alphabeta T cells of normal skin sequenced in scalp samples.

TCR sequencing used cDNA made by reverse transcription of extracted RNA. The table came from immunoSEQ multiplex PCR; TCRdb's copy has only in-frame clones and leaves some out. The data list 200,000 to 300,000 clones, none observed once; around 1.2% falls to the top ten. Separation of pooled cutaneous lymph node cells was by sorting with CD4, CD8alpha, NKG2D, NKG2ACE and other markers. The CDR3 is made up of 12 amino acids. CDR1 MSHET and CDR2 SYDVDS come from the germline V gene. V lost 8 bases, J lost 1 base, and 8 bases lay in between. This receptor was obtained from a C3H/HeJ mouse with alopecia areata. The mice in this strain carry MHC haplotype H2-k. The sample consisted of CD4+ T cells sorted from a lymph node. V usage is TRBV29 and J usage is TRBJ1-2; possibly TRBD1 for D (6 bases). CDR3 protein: CASARGNSDYTF. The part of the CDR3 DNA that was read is TGTGCTAGCGCCAGGGGAAACTCC.